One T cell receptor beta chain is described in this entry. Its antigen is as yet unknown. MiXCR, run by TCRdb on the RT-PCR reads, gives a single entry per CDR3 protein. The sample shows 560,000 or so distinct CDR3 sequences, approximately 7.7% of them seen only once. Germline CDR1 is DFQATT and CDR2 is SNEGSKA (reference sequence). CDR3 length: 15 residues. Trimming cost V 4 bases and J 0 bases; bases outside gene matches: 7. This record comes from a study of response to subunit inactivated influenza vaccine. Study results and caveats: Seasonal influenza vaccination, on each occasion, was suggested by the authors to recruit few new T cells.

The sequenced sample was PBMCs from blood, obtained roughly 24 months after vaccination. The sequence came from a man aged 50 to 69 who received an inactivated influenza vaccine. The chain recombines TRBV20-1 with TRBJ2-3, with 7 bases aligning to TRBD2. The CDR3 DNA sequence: TGCAGTGCTAATACCGGGACTACTAGCACAGATACGCAGTATTTT. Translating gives CSANTGTTSTDTQYF.